This TCR beta chain emerged from a study of shared clonotypes between healthy human individuals. Study context: Donors, aged 18 to 49, were a couple of women and a few men.

Looked up from germline, CDR1 is MDHEN and CDR2 is SYDVKM. Between the trimmed V and J ends, which lost 4 bases and 2 bases, there was a span of 3 bases. There are 12 residues in the CDR3. Comment on this clone: No antigen is known for it.

The naive CD8 population came from CD45RO-negative cells selected for CCR7, without terminally differentiated effector memory CD45RA+ cells. Study results and caveats: About 5% of naive CD4 clonotypes were shared across a handful of donors. Generation probabilities were higher for clonotypes shared across all four sorted-subset donors than for unshared ones.

The repertoire was sequenced with immunoSEQ multiplex PCR; TCRdb's copy has only in-frame clones and lacks some. This sample yields about 2.2 million clones, of which roughly 93% are seen a single time; approximately 1.6% belongs to the top ten. The gene calls are TRBV28 and TRBJ2-1; no clear D gene. The TCR was taken from a man aged 18-30 years in good health. Some clones in this sample may be carry-over from other donors' samples. Sequencing input: naive CD8+ T cells from PBMCs. The CDR3 DNA reads as TGTGCCAGCAGTTCCGCCTACAATGAGCAGTTCTTC. Encoded protein: CASSSAYNEQFF.